This is a list of T cell receptor beta chains from one sample in a study of cytomegalovirus exposure and HLA in healthy donors. Here immunoSEQ multiplex PCR was the method, and the copy in TCRdb shows in-frame clones only, minus some. This table holds 95,000 to 100,000 clones, 70% to 80% found once. Sequencing was performed on PBMCs. These receptors were collected from a female donor in good health and CMV-seronegative. The CDR3 runs from the conserved cysteine through the conserved F or W. The D gene is left open where the match is weak. Not every row has a clone size; where given, it reads once, few, many or a size class.

J,D,size,V,CDR3,DNA
TRBJ1-2,.,.,TRBV27,CASSLQGRYYTF,TGTGCCAGCAGTTTACAGGGAAGATACTACACCTTC
TRBJ1-3,TRBD1,.,TRBV4-1,CASSQDNRGLGNTIYF,TGCGCCAGCAGCCAAGATAACAGGGGGCTAGGAAACACCATATATTTT
TRBJ2-2,.,.,TRBV5-6,CASSLVVGDGDTGELFF,TGTGCCAGCAGCTTGGTAGTGGGAGACGGTGACACCGGGGAGCTGTTTTTT
TRBJ2-1,TRBD2,once,TRBV10-3,CAISGKVGGGAGNEQFF,TGTGCCATCAGTGGGAAAGTTGGCGGGGGGGCAGGAAATGAGCAGTTCTTC
TRBJ1-6,TRBD1,.,TRBV9,CASSPLGSGGSPLHF,TGTGCCAGCAGCCCCCTTGGGTCAGGGGGATCACCCCTCCACTTT
TRBJ1-1,.,.,TRBV18,CASSPGTPNTEAFF,TGTGCCAGCTCACCAGGGACACCGAACACTGAAGCTTTCTTT
TRBJ2-7,.,.,TRBV10-3,CAIRDIPEGYEQYF,TGTGCCATCAGGGACATCCCCGAAGGTTACGAGCAGTACTTC
TRBJ1-2,.,.,TRBV11-2,CASSFPGGNYGYTF,TGTGCCAGCAGCTTCCCGGGTGGCAACTATGGCTACACCTTC
TRBJ1-3,.,once,TRBV5-1,CASSLGGGSGNTIYF,TGCGCCAGCAGCTTGGGGGGGGGCTCTGGAAACACCATATATTTT
TRBJ2-7,TRBD2,.,TRBV7-3,CASSPMGGFAYEQYF,TGTGCCAGCAGTCCTATGGGGGGGTTTGCCTACGAGCAGTACTTC
TRBJ2-2,TRBD1,.,TRBV2,CASSGQGAKGGELFF,TGTGCCAGCAGCGGACAGGGGGCCAAGGGCGGGGAGCTGTTTTTT
TRBJ2-2,.,.,TRBV4-2,CASSQVGSGNTGELFF,TGTGCCAGCAGCCAAGTAGGTAGCGGAAACACCGGGGAGCTGTTTTTT
TRBJ1-5,.,.,TRBV2,CASSEMYRYQPQHF,TGTGCCAGCAGTGAGATGTACAGGTATCAGCCCCAGCATTTT
TRBJ1-4,TRBD1,.,TRBV7-9,CASSSKPGQLNEKLFF,TGTGCCAGCAGCTCTAAACCGGGACAGTTGAATGAAAAACTGTTTTTT
TRBJ2-1,TRBD2,.,TRBV18,CASSSWTSGTYNEQFF,TGTGCCAGCTCATCATGGACTAGCGGGACCTACAATGAGCAGTTCTTC
TRBJ2-1,TRBD2,once,TRBV7-8,CASSSPSRTRGNEQFF,TGTGCCAGCAGCTCCCCATCACGGACTAGGGGCAATGAGCAGTTCTTC
TRBJ1-6,.,.,TRBV2,CASSDEGRSPLHF,TGTGCCAGCAGTGACGAGGGTAGATCACCCCTCCACTTT
TRBJ2-7,TRBD1,.,TRBV11-2,CASSPGTGNEQYF,TGTGCCAGCAGCCCCGGGACAGGGAATGAGCAGTACTTC
TRBJ1-4,TRBD1,.,TRBV6-1,CASKVTGREKLFF,TGTGCCAGCAAGGTGACAGGGAGAGAAAAACTGTTTTTT
TRBJ2-5,TRBD2,once,TRBV5-1,CASSISGGETQYF,TGCGCCAGCAGCATTAGCGGGGGAGAGACCCAGTACTTC
TRBJ1-2,.,.,TRBV6-5,CASSYRYTGNGYTF,TGTGCCAGCAGTTACCGCTATACAGGGAATGGCTACACCTTC
TRBJ1-1,TRBD1,once,TRBV19,CASSTRQGWNTEAFF,TGTGCCAGTAGTACAAGACAGGGCTGGAACACTGAAGCTTTCTTT
TRBJ2-2,TRBD1,.,TRBV6-6,CASRIPGQVEAGELFF,TGTGCCAGCAGGATACCGGGACAGGTAGAGGCCGGGGAGCTGTTTTTT
TRBJ1-5,TRBD1,.,TRBV19,CASHPRDRNNQPQHF,TGTGCCAGTCACCCCAGGGACAGGAATAATCAGCCCCAGCATTTT
TRBJ1-3,.,.,TRBV18,CASSPSVSGGNF,TGTGCCAGCTCACCATCGGTATCCGGAGGGAATTTT
TRBJ2-3,TRBD2,.,TRBV5-4,CASSRMRLAGGNTDTQYF,TGTGCCAGCAGCCGGATGAGACTAGCGGGGGGCAACACAGATACGCAGTATTTT
TRBJ1-1,.,.,TRBV7-3,CASSLTPDSSNTEAFF,TGTGCCAGCAGCTTAACCCCGGACAGCTCGAACACTGAAGCTTTCTTT